Listed below are T cell receptor beta chains from one sample, sequenced in a study of shared clonotypes between healthy human individuals. Using immunoSEQ multiplex PCR, the repertoire was profiled, and TCRdb retains in-frame clones only, with some absent. The sample has some 2,500,000 clones; more than 85% are singletons. Sequencing was performed on naive CD4+ T cells from PBMCs. Every receptor here comes from a man between 18 and 29 years old in good health. Some clones in this sample may be carry-over from other donors' samples. Each CDR3 is given with its conserved first and last residue. D genes are given only for firm matches. Size is stated for part of the rows, as once, few or many counts, or as a class when the clone is expanded.

D: TRBD2; V: TRBV9; size: .; J: TRBJ2-1; DNA: TGTGCCAGCAAGCCTATAGCGGGAGGGCCAAGGGATGAGCAGTTCTTC; CDR3: CASKPIAGGPRDEQFF
D: TRBD2; V: TRBV5-6; size: .; J: TRBJ2-1; DNA: TGTGCCAGCAGCTTGGGGCGGCTGACTAGCGGGAAAAACAATGAGCAGTTCTTC; CDR3: CASSLGRLTSGKNNEQFF
D: .; V: TRBV7-9; size: .; J: TRBJ2-7; DNA: TGTGCCAGCAGCCCTAGTGAGGGACTCTCCTACGAGCAGTACTTC; CDR3: CASSPSEGLSYEQYF
D: .; V: TRBV18; size: .; J: TRBJ2-7; DNA: TGTGCCAGCTCCCTGGGAAACGAGCAGTACTTC; CDR3: CASSLGNEQYF
D: .; V: TRBV7-9; size: .; J: TRBJ2-2; DNA: TGTGCCAGCAGCTCGATTTCTGACGGCAGGGCGAACACCGGGGAGCTGTTTTTT; CDR3: CASSSISDGRANTGELFF
D: .; V: TRBV5-4; size: .; J: TRBJ1-2; DNA: TGTGCCAGCAGCTCCGTCGCACAGGGTCTCTCTGGCTACACCTTC; CDR3: CASSSVAQGLSGYTF
D: .; V: TRBV27; size: .; J: TRBJ2-1; DNA: TGTGCCAGCAGTTTTGCCCAAGACTCGATAAGGGTCTGGCCCTACAATGAGCAGTTCTTC; CDR3: CASSFAQDSIRVWPYNEQFF
D: TRBD2; V: TRBV9; size: .; J: TRBJ2-1; DNA: TGTGCCAGCAGCGTCTCTAGCGGGGTCTCCTACAATGAGCAGTTCTTC; CDR3: CASSVSSGVSYNEQFF
D: .; V: TRBV19; size: .; J: TRBJ2-1; DNA: TGTGCCAGTAGTATAGGGGGACCCCAGTTCTTC; CDR3: CASSIGGPQFF
D: .; V: TRBV30; size: .; J: TRBJ1-5; DNA: TGTGCCTGGAGTGTTCTGGGCAATCAGCCCCAGCATTTT; CDR3: CAWSVLGNQPQHF
D: TRBD2; V: TRBV9; size: .; J: TRBJ2-7; DNA: TGTGCCAGCAGCGAGACTAGCGGGAGCTACGAGCAGTACTTC; CDR3: CASSETSGSYEQYF
D: TRBD1; V: TRBV29-1; size: .; J: TRBJ1-5; DNA: TGCAGCGTTTCAGGGGGCGGCAATCAGCCCCAGCATTTT; CDR3: CSVSGGGNQPQHF
D: .; V: TRBV7-6; size: .; J: TRBJ1-3; DNA: TGTGCCAGCAGCTCTACCGGGACCCCTGGAAACACCATATATTTT; CDR3: CASSSTGTPGNTIYF
D: TRBD1; V: TRBV5-6; size: .; J: TRBJ2-7; DNA: TGTGCCAGCAGCTCGACCGGGACAGGGATTGAGCAGTACTTC; CDR3: CASSSTGTGIEQYF
D: .; V: TRBV18; size: .; J: TRBJ2-5; DNA: TGTGCCAGCTCACCATTGCAGGGAGAGACCCAGTACTTC; CDR3: CASSPLQGETQYF
D: .; V: TRBV7-9; size: .; J: TRBJ1-2; DNA: TGTGCCAGCAGCTTTCTGGACAGACATAACTATGGCTACACCTTC; CDR3: CASSFLDRHNYGYTF
D: .; V: TRBV28; size: .; J: TRBJ1-5; DNA: TGTGCCAGCAGTCTCCGGGTCTGGGCGGGCAATCAGCCCCAGCATTTT; CDR3: CASSLRVWAGNQPQHF
D: TRBD2; V: TRBV4-2; size: .; J: TRBJ2-7; DNA: TGTGCCAGCAGCCAAGGTCTAGCGGGAGCTGCCTACGAGCAGTACTTC; CDR3: CASSQGLAGAAYEQYF
D: TRBD1; V: TRBV10-1; size: .; J: TRBJ1-4; DNA: TGCGCCACCGGGACAGGAACTAATGAAAAACTGTTTTTT; CDR3: CATGTGTNEKLFF
D: .; V: TRBV18; size: .; J: TRBJ1-5; DNA: TGTGCCAGCTCACCACGGGGGCAAGATCAGCCCCAGCATTTT; CDR3: CASSPRGQDQPQHF
D: .; V: TRBV20-1; size: .; J: TRBJ2-3; DNA: TGCAGTGCTAGAAAGGGAGATACGCAGTATTTT; CDR3: CSARKGDTQYF
D: .; V: TRBV7-3; size: once; J: TRBJ2-3; DNA: TGTGCCAGCTCCGGAGGCCTGGTGTCTACAGATACGCAGTATTTT; CDR3: CASSGGLVSTDTQYF
D: TRBD1; V: TRBV6-5; size: .; J: TRBJ2-7; DNA: TGTGCCAGCAGTTCAGCCGGACAGGGGGCAGTTGAGCAGTACTTC; CDR3: CASSSAGQGAVEQYF
D: .; V: TRBV5-1; size: .; J: TRBJ1-3; DNA: TGCGCCAGCAGCTTGGCTAGCGCCGGGAACACCATATATTTT; CDR3: CASSLASAGNTIYF
D: .; V: TRBV28; size: few; J: TRBJ1-2; DNA: TGTGCCAGCAGCCTACAGGGATTGAATGGCTACACCTTC; CDR3: CASSLQGLNGYTF
D: TRBD1; V: TRBV5-6; size: .; J: TRBJ2-5; DNA: TGTGCCAGCAGCACCCCACAACCGGGACAGCAAGAGACCCAGTACTTC; CDR3: CASSTPQPGQQETQYF
D: .; V: TRBV7-3; size: .; J: TRBJ1-1; DNA: TGTGCCAGCAGCTTAGGTGGAGAGAACACTGAAGCTTTCTTT; CDR3: CASSLGGENTEAFF
D: .; V: TRBV20-1; size: .; J: TRBJ1-2; DNA: TGCAGTGCTAGACAGGGATTGAGTTACACCTTC; CDR3: CSARQGLSYTF
D: .; V: TRBV11-1; size: .; J: TRBJ2-5; DNA: TGTGCCAGCAGCGCAAGGGAGACCCAGTACTTC; CDR3: CASSARETQYF
D: TRBD1; V: TRBV6-6; size: .; J: TRBJ2-7; DNA: TGTGCCAGCAAGGGACAGGGGGCGCGGGAGCAGTACTTC; CDR3: CASKGQGAREQYF
D: .; V: TRBV5-4; size: .; J: TRBJ2-5; DNA: TGTGCCAGCAGCTTGGCGTGGGCTACCCAAGAGACCCAGTACTTC; CDR3: CASSLAWATQETQYF
D: .; V: TRBV6-5; size: few; J: TRBJ1-1; DNA: TGTGCCAGCAGAGGGAACACTGAAGCTTTCTTT; CDR3: CASRGNTEAFF
D: .; V: TRBV4-3; size: .; J: TRBJ2-3; DNA: TGCGCCAGCAGCCAAGCGAGACAGGAAGATACGCAGTATTTT; CDR3: CASSQARQEDTQYF
D: TRBD1; V: TRBV6-1; size: .; J: TRBJ2-7; DNA: TGTGCCAGCAGCATCGACAGGGGGAGCTTCTACGAGCAGTACTTC; CDR3: CASSIDRGSFYEQYF
D: .; V: TRBV28; size: .; J: TRBJ1-5; DNA: TGTGCCAGCAGCTCTGATTGGACACCTTCGCCGGATCAGCCCCAGCATTTT; CDR3: CASSSDWTPSPDQPQHF
D: .; V: TRBV27; size: .; J: TRBJ2-4; DNA: TGTGCCAGCAGTAACAGACAGATAGCCAAAAACATTCAGTACTTC; CDR3: CASSNRQIAKNIQYF
D: TRBD2; V: TRBV2; size: once; J: TRBJ2-3; DNA: TGTGCCAGCTCAAAGACTAGCGGGAGGACAGATACGCAGTATTTT; CDR3: CASSKTSGRTDTQYF
D: .; V: TRBV9; size: .; J: TRBJ2-1; DNA: TGTGCCAGCAGCGTAGCCGGATCCAATGAGCAGTTCTTC; CDR3: CASSVAGSNEQFF
D: .; V: TRBV18; size: .; J: TRBJ2-1; DNA: TGTGCCAGCTCACTTATAGGAGGTCTGCCGAGAGAGCAGTTCTTC; CDR3: CASSLIGGLPREQFF
D: TRBD1; V: TRBV7-6; size: .; J: TRBJ1-2; DNA: TGTGCCAGCAGCCCACAGCCGGGACAGGTCTATGGCTACACCTTC; CDR3: CASSPQPGQVYGYTF
D: .; V: TRBV5-5; size: .; J: TRBJ2-2; DNA: TGTGCCAGCAGCTTTACCACCGGGGAGCTGTTTTTT; CDR3: CASSFTTGELFF
D: .; V: TRBV9; size: .; J: TRBJ2-3; DNA: TGTGCCAGCAGCCCCCACCTGGCCGTGACAGATACGCAGTATTTT; CDR3: CASSPHLAVTDTQYF
D: .; V: TRBV11-3; size: .; J: TRBJ2-1; DNA: TGTGCCAGCAGCCTCGGACCAGATGAGCAGTTCTTC; CDR3: CASSLGPDEQFF
D: .; V: TRBV6-1; size: .; J: TRBJ1-1; DNA: TGTGCCAGCAGACGGACCTTGAACACTGAAGCTTTCTTT; CDR3: CASRRTLNTEAFF
D: .; V: TRBV6-6; size: once; J: TRBJ2-7; DNA: TGTGCCAGCAGTTACCAAAGTAGGGGGTCCTACGAGCAGTACTTC; CDR3: CASSYQSRGSYEQYF
D: TRBD2; V: TRBV5-4; size: .; J: TRBJ2-5; DNA: TGTGCCAGCAGCTTGGCCGGGACTAGCGGGACCCAAGAGACCCAGTACTTC; CDR3: CASSLAGTSGTQETQYF
D: .; V: TRBV12-5; size: .; J: TRBJ2-2; DNA: TGTGCTAGCCTCCGCCGGGACACCGGGGAGCTGTTTTTT; CDR3: CASLRRDTGELFF
D: TRBD1; V: TRBV18; size: once; J: TRBJ2-2; DNA: TGTGCCAGCTCACCTTACCGGGACAGGGACACCGGGGAGCTGTTTTTT; CDR3: CASSPYRDRDTGELFF
D: TRBD1; V: TRBV5-1; size: .; J: TRBJ1-1; DNA: TGCGCCAGCAGCTTCAGACAGGGGGCAACTGAAGCTTTCTTT; CDR3: CASSFRQGATEAFF
D: TRBD1; V: TRBV9; size: .; J: TRBJ2-3; DNA: TGTGCCAGCAGCGAGCGACAGGGCCCAGATACGCAGTATTTT; CDR3: CASSERQGPDTQYF
D: .; V: TRBV7-2; size: .; J: TRBJ2-1; DNA: TGTGCCAGCAGCTTAGTCAGTTACAATGAGCAGTTCTTC; CDR3: CASSLVSYNEQFF
D: TRBD1; V: TRBV5-6; size: .; J: TRBJ2-5; DNA: TGTGCCAGCATGACAGGGTTCCGTTCTAGGGCCCAAGAGACCCAGTACTTC; CDR3: CASMTGFRSRAQETQYF
D: TRBD1; V: TRBV7-8; size: .; J: TRBJ1-1; DNA: TGTGCCAGCAGCCCTGCACCCTTTGACAGGGGCGCTGAAGCTTTCTTT; CDR3: CASSPAPFDRGAEAFF
D: .; V: TRBV27; size: .; J: TRBJ1-4; DNA: TGTGCCAGCAGTTTAGTAGGGGCTACTAATGAAAAACTGTTTTTT; CDR3: CASSLVGATNEKLFF
D: .; V: TRBV2; size: .; J: TRBJ1-2; DNA: TGTGCCAGCAGTGAGACTCTAACTAACTATGGCTACACCTTC; CDR3: CASSETLTNYGYTF
D: .; V: TRBV5-1; size: .; J: TRBJ2-5; DNA: TGCGCCAGCAGCGCTGGAGGCCAGGGGGGCGCTGAGACCCAGTACTTC; CDR3: CASSAGGQGGAETQYF
D: .; V: TRBV9; size: .; J: TRBJ2-1; DNA: TGTGCCAGCAGCGTAGCCCCCGCGTACAATGAGCAGTTCTTC; CDR3: CASSVAPAYNEQFF
D: .; V: TRBV7-9; size: once; J: TRBJ2-7; DNA: TGTGCCAGCAGCCGCATTAAAGGGGTAGCCTACGAGCAGTACTTC; CDR3: CASSRIKGVAYEQYF